The present T cell receptor (beta chain) was sequenced within a study of blood T cell repertoires in COVID-19. Study-level background: There were acute and convalescent COVID-19 samples, and they came from the United States, Italy and Spain. The cDNA or gDNA used as material had been derived from T cells, B-cell-depleted T cells, or PBMCs.

Germline assignment: CDR1 SNHLY and CDR2 FYNNEI. Deletions cut 5 bases from V and 7 bases from J, with 17 bases between. The CDR3 loop spans 14 amino acids. Original methodology: Reference gene primers were amplified, and this amplification served to estimate nucleated cell counts. Assay: immunoSEQ multiplex PCR; the TCRdb copy retains only in-frame clones and omits some. The DNA gave D and trimming, while V, J and clone size come from that table. Of hundreds of thousands of clones in the sample, approximately 86% are singletons; the top ten hold 3% to 3.5%. This TCR was recovered from a man aged 55 to 70 with acute or convalescent COVID-19. Sequencing used peripheral blood. The rearrangement uses TRBV2 and TRBJ1-1; tentatively, D is TRBD1 (5 bases). CDR3 nucleotides: TGTGCCAGCAGTCCGACGGGACTAACGGGTGAAGCTTTCTTT. This encodes CASSPTGLTGEAFF.